What follows describes a single T cell receptor (beta chain). The data belong to a study of shared T cell receptors in the human thymus. The germline V gene encodes CDR1 SGDLS and CDR2 YYNGEE. The CDR3 extends over 13 amino acids. Trimming at V came to 3 bases and at J to 13 bases, leaving 7 bases not matched to a gene. Clones were read by immunoSEQ multiplex PCR, and TCRdb kept only the in-frame ones, dropping some. This sample has around 730,000 clones, with 70% to 90% found just once. The same data also went into a second study, on human thymus T cells. That paper notes: During corrective heart surgery, resections were taken, and the thymus tissue came from them.

The chain is built from TRBV9 and TRBJ2-5; 12 bases are a match to TRBD1. The sequenced material came from thymocytes. The TCR was taken from a girl under three years old with a congenital heart defect. The CDR3 sequence is CASSAGTGGGRYF. CDR3 DNA: TGTGCCAGCAGCGCCGGGACAGGGGGCGGCCGGTACTTC. The full variable domain, in which reference TRBV9 and TRBJ2-5 provide the parts outside the CDR3, is DSGVTQTPKHLITATGQRVTLRCSPRSGDLSVYWYQQSLDQGLQFLIQYYNGEERAKGNILERFSAQQFPDLHSELNLSSLELGDSALYFCASSAGTGGGRYFGPGTRLLVL.